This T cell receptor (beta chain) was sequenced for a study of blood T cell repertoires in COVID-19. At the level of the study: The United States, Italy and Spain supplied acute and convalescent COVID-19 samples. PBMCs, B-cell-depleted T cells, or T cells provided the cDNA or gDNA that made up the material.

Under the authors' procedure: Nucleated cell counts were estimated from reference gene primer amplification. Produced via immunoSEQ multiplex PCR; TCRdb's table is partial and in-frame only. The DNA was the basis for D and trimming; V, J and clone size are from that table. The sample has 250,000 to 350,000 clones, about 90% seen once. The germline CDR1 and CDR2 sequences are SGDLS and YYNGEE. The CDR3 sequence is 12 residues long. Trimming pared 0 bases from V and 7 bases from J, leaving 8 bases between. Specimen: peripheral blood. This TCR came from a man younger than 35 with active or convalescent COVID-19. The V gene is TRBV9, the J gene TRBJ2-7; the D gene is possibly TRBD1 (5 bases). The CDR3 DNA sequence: TGTGCCAGCAGCGTAGGACCAGGGGAGCAGTACTTC. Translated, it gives CASSVGPGEQYF.